These 5 T cell receptor beta chains originate from one sample sequenced in a study of response to subunit inactivated influenza vaccine. From the RT-PCR reads, TCRdb called clonotypes with MiXCR, one entry per CDR3 protein. The sample includes around 540,000 distinct CDR3 sequences, about 10% of them seen just once. Sequencing was performed on PBMCs from blood, taken on the day of vaccination. All receptors come from a man between 50 and 59 years old who received an inactivated influenza vaccine.

This chain uses TRBV29-1 with TRBJ2-1; 7 nucleotides match TRBD2. CDR1 and CDR2 (germline): SQVTM, ANQGSEA. This CDR3 spans 15 amino acids. The ends lost 5 bases at V and 10 bases at J; junction bases unmatched: 17. The CDR3 reads CSVPSRLAQTAEQFF. As DNA, the CDR3 is TGCAGCGTTCCGTCCCGACTAGCCCAGACCGCAGAGCAGTTCTTC.

This clonotype has just a few counts. This chain uses TRBV11-2 with TRBJ2-7; D gene uncertain. Trimming removed 5 bases from V and 9 bases from J, with 11 bases in between. Germline V gene data show CDR1 as SGHAT and CDR2 as FQNNGV. The CDR3 loop spans 11 amino acids. CDR3 DNA sequence: TGTGCCAGCAGCCCTAATACGGGGCAGTACTTC. It codes for CASSPNTGQYF.

The chain links TRBV7-2 to TRBJ2-7; 7 nucleotides match TRBD1. Germline V CDR1 and CDR2: SGHTA, FQGNSA. The ends lost 7 bases at V and 3 bases at J; junction bases unmatched: 9. This CDR3 comprises 14 residues. The DNA for the CDR3 is TGTGCCAGCACCCACGGACAGGTAAACTACGAGCAGTACTTC. Encoded protein: CASTHGQVNYEQYF.

A few counts support this clonotype. The rearrangement links TRBV2 to TRBJ2-3; TRBD2 is a possible D gene (5 bases). This CDR3 region has 16 residues. Germline V lookup: CDR1 SNHLY, CDR2 FYNNEI. Trimming cost V 1 base and J 4 bases, with 15 bases left between them. This chain's CDR3 is CASSEGASFWADTQYF. CDR3 DNA sequence: TGTGCCAGCAGTGAAGGAGCTAGCTTTTGGGCAGATACGCAGTATTTT.

The V call is TRBV10-3, the J call TRBJ1-5; TRBD1 might be the D (6 bases). This CDR3 region has 16 residues. Germline V gene data show CDR1 as ENHRY and CDR2 as SYGVKD. Trimming cost V 0 bases and J 1 base, with 10 bases left between them. The CDR3 region is CAISESGGPSNQPQHF. CDR3 DNA: TGTGCCATCAGTGAGTCTGGGGGGCCGAGCAATCAGCCCCAGCATTTT.